Below, one TCR beta chain is given with its context. Its antigen is not known. The CDR3 is cut off 3 residues early in the read; its end comes from the germline J gene. Per the germline V gene, CDR1 is MNHEY and CDR2 is SVGEGT. V lost 7 bases and J lost 0, with 10 bases in between. The CDR3 length is 15 residues. Some clones are missing from TCRdb's copy, which holds only in-frame ones; the method was immunoSEQ multiplex PCR. The repertoire shows about 40,000 clones, none seen only once; the top ten take 3% to 4.5%. This entry is derived from a study of T cell clonality in common variable immunodeficiency. Study results and caveats: Patient heterogeneity in the CVID cohort limited correlations between repertoire features and clinical complications.

Sequenced input: peripheral blood mononuclear cells. The clonotype was recovered from a person aged 18 to 75 in good health. This chain joins TRBV6-2 or TRBV6-3 and TRBJ1-6; D is perhaps TRBD1 (6 bases). The sequenced part of the CDR3 DNA is TGTGCCAGCAACCTACAGGGCTCCTATAATTCACCC. Protein product: CASNLQGSYNSP. The full CDR3 protein reads CASNLQGSYNSPLHF.